This TCR beta chain was identified in a study of yellow fever vaccine responses in identical twins. TCRdb independently ran MiXCR on the RT-PCR reads; one entry per CDR3 protein. The sample lists around 16,000 distinct CDR3 sequences; roughly 80% were seen once. This clonotype originated in a woman aged 18-30 years who received the yellow fever vaccine. This material consisted of T cells from blood (PBMCs), unsorted or a sorted subset (not recorded which), taken before or after yellow fever vaccination (not recorded which).

CDR3 bases: TGCAGCGTTCGGGGAGCAAACACTGAAGCTTTCTTT. Translation: CSVRGANTEAFF. V is TRBV29-1 and J is TRBJ1-1; D uncertain. CDR3 length: 12 residues. V was trimmed by 5 bases and J by 2 bases, leaving 9 bases between them. Germline assignment: CDR1 SQVTM and CDR2 ANQGSEA.